This TCR beta chain emerged from a study of blood T cells in healthy people across ages. Whole-study findings and limits: TCR beta diversity per million T cells fell roughly linearly with age. Diversity figures based on one million T cells were deemed too low.

Extractions gave at least 5.5 micrograms of total RNA per sample. PCR was performed a second time for about 7 to 11 cycles using a sample-barcoded 5' primer and a J-beta primer mix. MiXCR was run by TCRdb on the 5' RACE reads, yielding one entry per CDR3 protein. The sample consists of about 780,000 distinct CDR3 sequences, 46% of them appearing once. This CDR3 is 15 amino acids long. V dropped 1 base and J dropped 5; count of bases not matched to a gene: 9. Germline loops: CDR1 DFQATT, CDR2 SNEGSKA (reference sequence). With regard to this clonotype: Its antigen is unknown.

The specimen was blood. The chain carries TRBV20-1 and TRBJ2-3, with 7 positions matching TRBD2. This sequence was found in a man aged 80 or over in good health. DNA for the CDR3: TGCAGTGCTAGAGTCCCGGGAGGAATCGTAGATACGCAGTATTTT. Translation: CSARVPGGIVDTQYF.